Below, 7 T cell receptor beta chains from the same sample are listed, as sequenced in a study of CD8 T cells in Susac syndrome. Random hexamers served to reverse transcribe roughly 0.45 to 1 ug RNA. One entry per CDR3 protein, called by TCRdb with MiXCR from the immunoSEQ multiplex PCR reads. The repertoire holds 140,000 or so distinct CDR3 sequences, with roughly 95% as singletons. Material: CD4+ T cells from PBMCs. These receptor sequences come from a human donor in good health.

This chain uses TRBV24-1 with TRBJ2-5; 9 positions agree with TRBD2. This CDR3 is built from 15 residues. Trimming cost V 2 bases and J 5 bases; bases outside gene matches: 5. Germline lookup yields CDR1 KGHDR and CDR2 SFDVKD. The CDR3 coding sequence is TGTGCCACCAGTGATTGGGACAGCGGGGGGGAGACCCAGTACTTC. It encodes CATSDWDSGGETQYF.

The chain links TRBV27 to TRBJ2-4, with D unresolved. This CDR3 is 15 amino acids long. Looked up from germline, CDR1 is MNHEY and CDR2 is SMNVEV (reference sequence). V dropped 6 bases and J dropped 3 bases, with 15 bases sitting between them. CDR3 DNA sequence: TGTGCCAGCAGGAGTCTCTCCCCGCTCAAAAACATTCAGTACTTC. Translating gives CASRSLSPLKNIQYF.

The CDR3 here is CASSQRDRGGTEAFF. The CDR3 DNA follows: TGTGCCAGCAGCCAACGGGACAGGGGAGGCACTGAAGCTTTCTTT. The rearrangement joins TRBV3-1 to TRBJ1-1; 10 bases align to TRBD1. Germline V gene sequence: CDR1 LGHDT, CDR2 YNNKEL (reference sequence). The CDR3 contains 15 residues. The trim removed 2 bases at V and 4 bases at J, leaving 4 bases unmatched.

This chain links TRBV6-1 with TRBJ2-7, with TRBD2 matching 10 bases. Trimming took 5 bases from V and 0 from J; bases not matched to a gene: 7. The V gene's germline CDR1 is MNHNS and CDR2 SASEGT. The CDR3 has 16 amino acids. CDR3 amino acids: CASSPPSSGSSYEQYF. CDR3 DNA: TGTGCCAGCAGTCCCCCCTCTAGCGGGAGCTCCTACGAGCAGTACTTC.

The chain recombines TRBV28 with TRBJ2-3; the match to TRBD1 covers 8 bases. Looked up from germline, CDR1 is MDHEN and CDR2 is SYDVKM. After removal of 6 bases from V and 5 bases from J, the junction contained 7 bases not matched to a gene. The CDR3 covers 14 residues. This CDR3 is CASRGRGRKDTQYF. The CDR3 nucleotides are TGTGCCAGCAGGGGCAGGGGGCGCAAAGATACGCAGTATTTT.

The genes are TRBV3-1 and TRBJ2-1; D gene unclear. Germline V gene sequence: CDR1 LGHDT, CDR2 YNNKEL (reference sequence). This CDR3 comprises 12 residues. Trimming stripped 4 bases from V and 9 bases from J, with 10 bases between. CDR3 residues: CASSRDGLEQFF. CDR3 sequence (DNA): TGTGCCAGCAGCCGCGACGGCCTTGAGCAGTTCTTC.

The rearrangement links TRBV29-1 to TRBJ2-1; D is perhaps TRBD1 or TRBD2 (5 bases each). CDR1 and CDR2 from the germline V gene are SQVTM and ANQGSEA. Trimming cost V 8 bases and J 12 bases, with 20 bases left between them. The CDR3 totals 12 residues. The CDR3 coding sequence is TGCAGCCCGAGACTCGGGACCATCGGGCAGTTCTTC. Its protein product is CSPRLGTIGQFF.